Listed below are T cell receptor beta chains from one sample, sequenced in a study of cytomegalovirus exposure and HLA in healthy donors. Libraries were prepared by immunoSEQ multiplex PCR; TCRdb keeps only in-frame clonotypes and omits some of them. The table has more than 140,000 clones, roughly 75% seen once. The material sequenced was PBMCs. These receptors came from a man aged 35 to 55 in good health and CMV-seronegative. The CDR3 runs from the conserved cysteine through the conserved F or W. The D gene is left open where the match is weak. Clone size appears in some rows only: once, few, many, or a class for an expanded clone.

v_call,j_call,cdr3_length,clone_size,d_call,cdr3_aa,cdr3_nt
TRBV19,TRBJ2-4,14,NA,NA,CASSAGWGEDIQYF,TGTGCCAGTAGCGCCGGGTGGGGCGAAGACATTCAGTACTTC
TRBV7-2,TRBJ1-2,14,few,NA,CASSLEDLGAGYTF,TGTGCCAGCAGCTTAGAAGACCTAGGAGCCGGCTACACCTTC
TRBV9,TRBJ1-1,13,NA,TRBD1,CASSTGGGTEAFF,TGTGCCAGCAGCACAGGGGGGGGCACTGAAGCTTTCTTT
TRBV28,TRBJ2-7,14,NA,TRBD1,CASTRDRGHGEQYF,TGTGCCAGCACCCGGGACAGGGGGCATGGCGAGCAGTACTTC
TRBV4-1,TRBJ1-4,16,NA,TRBD1,CASSQVGGTGLSSLFF,TGCGCCAGCAGCCAAGTGGGTGGGACAGGGTTATCTTCGCTGTTTTTT
TRBV6-1,TRBJ1-6,15,once,TRBD1,CASSEEGAGSSPLHF,TGTGCCAGCAGTGAGGAGGGGGCAGGGAGTTCACCCCTCCACTTT
TRBV11-2,TRBJ1-2,14,NA,NA,CASSVTGVNYGYTF,TGTGCCAGCAGCGTGACAGGCGTAAACTATGGCTACACCTTC
TRBV4-3,TRBJ1-6,20,NA,NA,CASSQDHRGGESSYNSPLHF,TGCGCCAGCAGCCAAGATCACCGGGGTGGGGAGAGCTCCTATAATTCACCCCTCCACTTT
TRBV6-5,TRBJ1-5,13,NA,NA,CASSYSTVQPQHF,TGTGCCAGCAGTTACTCGACAGTTCAGCCCCAGCATTTT
TRBV10-2,TRBJ2-2,14,NA,NA,CASSSGQIVGELFF,TGCGCCAGCAGCTCCGGACAGATCGTAGGGGAGCTGTTTTTT
TRBV14,TRBJ2-5,14,NA,NA,CASSQELAGETQYF,TGTGCCAGCAGCCAAGAGCTGGCGGGAGAGACCCAGTACTTC
TRBV9,TRBJ1-1,15,few,NA,CASSVGGGSTFEAFF,TGTGCCAGCAGCGTAGGAGGTGGCAGTACATTTGAAGCTTTCTTT
TRBV19,TRBJ2-1,18,once,TRBD1,CASSITSPGQEGLDEQFF,TGTGCCAGTAGTATAACCTCGCCGGGACAGGAGGGTTTGGATGAGCAGTTCTTC
TRBV28,TRBJ1-6,13,NA,NA,CASNILQDSPLHF,TGTGCCAGCAACATACTACAGGATTCACCCCTCCACTTT
TRBV9,TRBJ1-4,15,NA,NA,CASSPTGRSNEKLFF,TGTGCCAGCAGCCCTACGGGGAGATCGAATGAAAAACTGTTTTTT
TRBV5-1,TRBJ2-2,15,NA,TRBD1,CASSVDRVGTGELFF,TGCGCCAGCAGCGTTGACAGGGTGGGCACCGGGGAGCTGTTTTTT
TRBV9,TRBJ2-5,14,once,NA,CASSPGSLVMTQYF,TGTGCCAGCAGCCCAGGTTCCTTGGTAATGACCCAGTACTTC
TRBV12-5,TRBJ1-2,15,NA,NA,CASGSLGAANYGYTF,TGTGCTAGTGGTTCGTTAGGCGCGGCTAACTATGGCTACACCTTC
TRBV9,TRBJ2-3,14,NA,NA,CASSVASQEYTQYF,TGTGCCAGCAGCGTCGCTAGCCAGGAGTATACGCAGTATTTT
TRBV25-1,TRBJ2-7,14,NA,TRBD2,CASRRANGGYEQYF,TGTGCCAGCAGGAGAGCAAACGGGGGGTACGAGCAGTACTTC
TRBV11-1,TRBJ2-1,16,NA,TRBD2,CASSSLAGGTYNEQFF,TGTGCCAGCAGCTCCCTAGCGGGCGGGACCTACAATGAGCAGTTCTTC
TRBV7-9,TRBJ1-4,15,few,TRBD1,CASSLTGTGNEKLFF,TGTGCCAGCAGCCTCACCGGGACAGGGAATGAAAAACTGTTTTTT
TRBV6-6,TRBJ1-2,14,NA,TRBD1,CASSSGDRGSGYTF,TGTGCCAGCAGTTCGGGGGACAGGGGGAGCGGCTACACCTTC
TRBV4-3,TRBJ1-4,16,NA,NA,CASSRHRQAFNEKLFF,TGCGCCAGCAGCCGCCATCGACAGGCCTTTAATGAAAAACTGTTTTTT
TRBV6-4,TRBJ2-1,14,NA,TRBD2,CASSADGGANEQFF,TGTGCCAGCAGTGCGGACGGGGGGGCCAATGAGCAGTTCTTC